This T cell receptor (beta chain) was obtained from a study of blood T cell repertoires in COVID-19. This clone was seen a few times. Method: immunoSEQ multiplex PCR; TCRdb's copy keeps in-frame clones and lacks some. The data show just under 65,000 clones, under 80% seen once. CDR3 size: 13 residues. V gave up 4 bases and J gave up 1 base, with 10 bases separating them. Germline lookup yields CDR1 SQVTM and CDR2 ANQGSEA. The rearrangement links TRBV29-1 to TRBJ2-5; D is unclear. Sequencing was carried out using peripheral blood. The clonotype comes from a human donor in a cohort sampled during active COVID-19. Written as DNA, the CDR3 is TGCAGCGTTGTCGCCCCGGGCCAAGAGACCCAGTACTTC. Translation gives CSVVAPGQETQYF.